The rows below give T cell receptor beta chains drawn from one sample of a study of T cells expressing NK-cell markers. TCRdb reprocessed the 5' RACE reads; each CDR3 protein has one entry and no DNA is given. The table lists 400,000 to 550,000 distinct CDR3 sequences. Sequences were obtained from blood T cells: a sorted CD56 or NKG2C T cell subset, CD4+ or CD8+ T cells, or bulk PBMC T cells (not recorded which). All receptors come from a woman aged 18 to 75 in good health. The CDR3 runs from the conserved cysteine through the conserved F or W.

v_gene	j_gene	CDR3aa
TRBV20-1	TRBJ2-2	CSARVVKLNTGELFF
TRBV15	TRBJ1-6	CATSTDTNINSPLHF
TRBV9	TRBJ2-7	CASSHGTGYEQYF
TRBV7-3	TRBJ2-5	CASSLAEGHQETQYF
TRBV18	TRBJ1-4	CASSPTAGGEKLFF
TRBV29-1	TRBJ2-5	CSAGLYGGQETQYF
TRBV7-3	TRBJ2-2	CASSYQGANTGELFF
TRBV27	TRBJ1-5	CASSLVSYSNQPQHF
TRBV20-1	TRBJ1-1	CSASPRGPSTEAFF
TRBV6-1	TRBJ2-1	CASSKTSGRSSSYNEQFF
TRBV28	TRBJ2-7	CASSLILSSYEQYF
TRBV28	TRBJ2-1	CASSPGTDYNEQFF
TRBV7-2	TRBJ1-1	CASSSTRVATEAFF
TRBV12-3/TRBV12-4	TRBJ1-1	CASSLKLVNTEAFF
TRBV9	TRBJ2-1	CASSVAMNEQFF
TRBV20-1	TRBJ1-3	CSAIDNRSGNTIYF
TRBV7-2	TRBJ2-1	CASSLSPLAGEQFF
TRBV5-6	TRBJ2-7	CASSLEGLRSGSFPYEQYF
TRBV5-1	TRBJ2-1	CASKSGSSNNEQFF
TRBV7-6	TRBJ2-4	CASSPTSGVVKNIQYF
TRBV2	TRBJ2-1	CASSSQGGHEQFF
TRBV5-5	TRBJ2-5	CASSPGLAGNPRETQYF